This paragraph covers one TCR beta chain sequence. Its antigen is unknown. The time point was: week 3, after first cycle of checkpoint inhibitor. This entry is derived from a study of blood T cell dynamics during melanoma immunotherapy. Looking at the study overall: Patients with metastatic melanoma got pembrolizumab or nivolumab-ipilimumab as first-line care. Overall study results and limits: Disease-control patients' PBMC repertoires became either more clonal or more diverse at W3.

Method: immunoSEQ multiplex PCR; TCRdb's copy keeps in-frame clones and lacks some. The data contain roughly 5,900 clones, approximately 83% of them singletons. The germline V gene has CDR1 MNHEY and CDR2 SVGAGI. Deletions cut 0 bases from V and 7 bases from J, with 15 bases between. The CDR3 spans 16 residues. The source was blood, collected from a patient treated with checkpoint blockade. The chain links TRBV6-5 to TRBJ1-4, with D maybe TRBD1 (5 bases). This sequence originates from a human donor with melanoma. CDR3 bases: TGTGCCAGCAGTTACTCGATGTTTCGGGGGGGTGAAAAACTGTTTTTT. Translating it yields CASSYSMFRGGEKLFF.